The next 27 T cell receptor beta chains were all read from a single sample in a study of long-term antiretroviral therapy in people with HIV. Investigators performed immunoSEQ version v3.0 at survey level. Sequencing was performed with immunoSEQ multiplex PCR; in TCRdb, only in-frame clones are kept and a portion is missing. The sample gives more than 15,000 clones, roughly four fifths of which show up once; roughly 9.5% is in the top ten. The sample was unsorted PBMCs, taken 0.3 years after starting antiretroviral therapy. All receptors come from a man between 18 and 35 years old with HIV.

The chain combines TRBV11-1 with TRBJ1-1; D not certain. Trimming removed 1 base at V and 1 base at J, with 10 bases between. The CDR3 totals 15 residues. Germline V CDR1 and CDR2: SGHAT, FQDESV (reference sequence). The CDR3 nucleotides are TGTGCCAGCAGCTTAGATAGACACTCGAACACTGAAGCTTTCTTT. Protein: CASSLDRHSNTEAFF.

The chain links TRBV2 to TRBJ2-7, with D unclear. This CDR3 contains 11 residues. V lost 6 bases and J 2 bases, leaving 5 bases between the germline ends. Germline CDR1 SNHLY, CDR2 FYNNEI. CDR3 coding DNA: TGTGCCAGCAGCGACACCTACGAGCAGTACTTC. This gives the protein CASSDTYEQYF.

The chain combines TRBV29-1 with TRBJ1-2; no reliable D call. Per the germline V gene, CDR1 is SQVTM and CDR2 is ANQGSEA. The CDR3 runs 12 residues. Trimming shortened V by 4 bases and J by 5 bases, and 11 bases separated the two germline ends. CDR3 in DNA: TGCAGCGTTGGTCCAGCCCCTTATGGCTACACCTTC. This gives the protein CSVGPAPYGYTF.

The CDR3 reads CASRWGGTGRNQPQHF. DNA for the CDR3: TGTGCCAGTAGGTGGGGGGGGACAGGGCGCAATCAGCCCCAGCATTTT. V and J are TRBV19 and TRBJ1-5, with 9 bases that match TRBD1. The CDR3 sequence is 16 residues long. After removal of 6 bases from V and 2 bases from J, the junction contained 8 bases not matched to a gene. Germline CDR1 is LNHDA and CDR2 is SQIVND (reference sequence).

The chain joins TRBV29-1 to TRBJ1-1, with a possible D match to TRBD1 (6 bases). The CDR3 is 13 amino acids. In germline, CDR1 is SQVTM, CDR2 ANQGSEA. V was shortened by 4 bases and J by 0 bases, with 9 bases between the two germline ends. Here the CDR3 reads CSVVGQLNTEAFF. The CDR3 DNA is TGCAGCGTTGTAGGACAGTTGAACACTGAAGCTTTCTTT.

J is TRBJ1-2 and V is TRBV7-8; unclear D gene. The CDR3 covers 12 residues. In germline, CDR1 is SGHVS, CDR2 FQNEAQ. V was shortened by 4 bases and J by 7 bases, with 10 bases between the two germline ends. As DNA, the CDR3 is TGTGCCAGCAGCTCCGGGTCCCTTGGCTACACCTTC. Encoded protein: CASSSGSLGYTF. The complete variable domain, with remaining parts taken from reference TRBV7-8 and TRBJ1-2, reads GAGVSQSPRYKVAKRGQDVALRCDPISGHVSLFWYQQALGQGPEFLTYFQNEAQLDKSGLPSDRFFAERPEGSVSTLKIQRTQQEDSAVYLCASSSGSLGYTFGSGTRLTVV.

The V call is TRBV10-2, the J call TRBJ1-5, with D perhaps matching TRBD1 (5 bases). Germline CDR1 and CDR2: WSHSY and SAAADI. Trimming cost V 6 bases and J 11 bases, with 26 bases left between them. The CDR3 spans 16 residues. CDR3: CASSLTASIESSSQHF. The CDR3 DNA is TGCGCCAGCAGCCTGACAGCGTCAATCGAATCAAGCTCCCAGCATTTT.

The chain combines TRBV6-5 with TRBJ1-1, with a weak D call TRBD1 (5 bases). Between the trimmed V and J ends, which lost 0 bases and 10 bases, there was a span of 15 bases. The germline V gene encodes CDR1 MNHEY and CDR2 SVGAGI. This CDR3 spans 14 amino acids. The chain's CDR3 is CASSYSAGPMAAFF. The CDR3 DNA follows: TGTGCCAGCAGTTACTCGGCGGGACCTATGGCAGCTTTCTTT.

The chain has TRBV11-2 and TRBJ1-1; unclear D gene. Germline CDR1 and CDR2: SGHAT and FQNNGV. V was pared by 2 bases and J by 10 bases, with 11 bases between. The CDR3 is 12 residues long. CDR3 sequence: CASSLNARGAFF. CDR3 nucleotides: TGTGCCAGCAGCTTAAATGCTCGTGGAGCTTTCTTT.

V and J are TRBV28 and TRBJ1-5; D remains ambiguous. Germline lookup yields CDR1 MDHEN and CDR2 SYDVKM. Trimming took off 7 bases at V and 0 bases at J, with 13 bases between the two ends. The length of the CDR3 is 15 residues. In nucleotides, the CDR3 is TGTGCCAGCATAAGAGAGGGTTTTAGCAATCAGCCCCAGCATTTT. This translates into CASIREGFSNQPQHF.

The chain recombines TRBV5-4 with TRBJ1-2; TRBD1 is a possible D gene (5 bases). The germline V gene has CDR1 SGHNT and CDR2 YYREEE (reference sequence). V was cut by 0 bases and J by 3 bases, with 9 bases left in between. The CDR3 runs 14 residues. The CDR3 loop is CASSLGDRDYGYTF. The DNA for the CDR3 is TGTGCCAGCAGCTTGGGCGACAGAGACTATGGCTACACCTTC.

There are a few counts of this clone. The chain is built from TRBV7-6 and TRBJ2-3; possibly TRBD2 for D (6 bases). CDR3 size: 14 residues. With 5 bases removed from V and 0 bases from J, the gap between germline ends came to 9 bases. Germline V gene lookup returns CDR1 SGHVS and CDR2 FNYEAQ. As DNA, the CDR3 is TGTGCCAGCAGCCGGGACTCGAGCACAGATACGCAGTATTTT. Its translation: CASSRDSSTDTQYF.

The chain carries TRBV27 and TRBJ2-1, with TRBD2 matching 9 bases. The germline CDR1 and CDR2 sequences are MNHEY and SMNVEV (reference sequence). The CDR3 is 15 residues long. V lost 8 bases to trimming and J lost 2 bases; unmatched junction nucleotides: 7. CDR3: CASLSASGAYNEQFF. The CDR3 DNA is TGTGCCAGCCTATCGGCTAGCGGGGCCTACAATGAGCAGTTCTTC.

This clone occurred once. As DNA, the CDR3 is TGTGCCAGCAGGGAAAGGGACAAGAACACCGGGGAGCTGTTTTTT. This translates into CASRERDKNTGELFF. The V and J genes are TRBV28 and TRBJ2-2; perhaps TRBD1 as D (6 bases). This CDR3 spans 15 amino acids. The germline gives CDR1 MDHEN, CDR2 SYDVKM. V lost 6 bases to trimming and J lost 1 base, with 12 bases between them.

The rearrangement uses TRBV29-1 and TRBJ2-2; 10 bases map to TRBD2. The CDR3 runs 15 residues. The germline V gene has CDR1 SQVTM and CDR2 ANQGSEA. Germline trimming cut 5 bases from V and 2 bases from J; bases unmatched to any gene: 5. The DNA of the CDR3 is TGCAGCGTTAGCGCTAGCGGGGGAAACACCGGGGAGCTGTTTTTT. It specifies CSVSASGGNTGELFF.

J is TRBJ1-2 and V is TRBV7-2; TRBD1 matches at 7 bases. CDR1 SGHTA and CDR2 FQGNSA come from the germline V gene. The V and J ends lost 5 bases and 5 bases, in that order; junction bases with no gene match: 11. The CDR3 extends over 15 amino acids. In nucleotides, the CDR3 is TGTGCCAGCAGCCCCGGGACAGCGAGGGGGTATGGCTACACCTTC. Translation: CASSPGTARGYGYTF.

This chain joins TRBV6-1 and TRBJ1-1, with 7 nucleotides matching TRBD1. This CDR3 is built from 15 residues. Germline assignment: CDR1 MNHNS and CDR2 SASEGT. The trim removed 6 bases at V and 6 bases at J, leaving 13 bases unmatched. The CDR3 DNA reads as TGTGCCAGCAGCGAACGCTCGACAGGGAGCGCTGAAGCTTTCTTT. Residues: CASSERSTGSAEAFF.

The V and J genes are TRBV19 and TRBJ1-1; 8 positions match TRBD1. Per germline, CDR1 LNHDA and CDR2 SQIVND (reference sequence). The V gene end was trimmed by 5 bases and the J gene end by 1 base; junction bases not matched to a gene: 15. The CDR3 sequence is 18 residues long. CDR3: CASSSDRVLGKENTEAFF. As DNA, the CDR3 is TGTGCCAGTAGTTCGGACAGGGTTCTAGGAAAAGAGAACACTGAAGCTTTCTTT.

The rearrangement uses TRBV7-3 and TRBJ1-2; 7 nucleotides agree with TRBD1. The ends lost 5 bases at V and 5 bases at J; junction bases unmatched: 8. Germline CDR1 and CDR2: SGHTA and FQGTGA. CDR3 length equals 14 residues. The CDR3 region is CASSPSGTAYGYTF. In DNA form, the CDR3 reads TGTGCCAGCAGCCCAAGCGGGACAGCTTATGGCTACACCTTC. The full variable domain, with the rest looked up from reference TRBV7-3 and TRBJ1-2, is GAGVSQTPSNKVTEKGKYVELRCDPISGHTALYWYRQSLGQGPEFLIYFQGTGAADDSGLPNDRFFAVRPEGSVSTLKIQRTERGDSAVYLCASSPSGTAYGYTFGSGTRLTVV.

This chain links TRBV6-1 with TRBJ2-5, with 7 bases fitting TRBD2. Per the germline V gene, CDR1 is MNHNS and CDR2 is SASEGT. V shed 1 base and J 7 bases; nucleotides not matched to a gene: 9. This CDR3 has 15 amino acids. CDR3 coding DNA: TGTGCCAGCAGTGAAGAGGCGGGGGTCCCTGGGACCCAGTACTTC. It yields the protein CASSEEAGVPGTQYF.

This clone was seen a single time. The chain links TRBV5-1 to TRBJ1-1; 8 bases are a match to TRBD1. V dropped 4 bases and J dropped 1; count of bases not matched to a gene: 3. The CDR3 contains 14 residues. Germline V CDR1 and CDR2: SGHRS, YFSETQ. The CDR3 is CASSTDRGNTEAFF. The CDR3 region has the DNA TGCGCCAGCAGCACCGACAGGGGGAACACTGAAGCTTTCTTT.

The CDR3 nucleotides read TGTGCCAGCAGCCCAGGGGTGGCCTACGAGCAGTACTTC. It codes for CASSPGVAYEQYF. The V call is TRBV7-6, the J call TRBJ2-7, with D maybe TRBD1 (6 bases). Germline CDR1 and CDR2: SGHVS and FNYEAQ. The V and J ends lost 5 bases and 2 bases respectively, with 10 bases between them. The CDR3 has 13 amino acids.

The V gene is TRBV11-2, the J gene TRBJ1-3; D remains unclear. V lost 5 bases, J lost 0 bases, and 20 bases lay in between. CDR1 is SGHAT, CDR2 FQNNGV, per germline. This CDR3 has 18 residues. CDR3 bases: TGTGCCAGCAGCCCCCAGGCCTCTACCCGTTTCTCTGGAAACACCATATATTTT. Translation: CASSPQASTRFSGNTIYF.

The V gene is TRBV5-5, the J gene TRBJ1-4; perhaps TRBD1 as D (5 bases). The CDR3 consists of 17 residues. Germline CDR1 and CDR2: SGHKS and YYEKEE (reference sequence). V lost 0 bases to trimming and J lost 5 bases, with 17 bases between them. Here the CDR3 DNA reads TGTGCCAGCAGCTTGGGCGGAGTGACAGCCATGAATGAAAAACTGTTTTTT. Its translation: CASSLGGVTAMNEKLFF.

The chain joins TRBV10-2 to TRBJ1-1; D is ambiguous. V lost 2 bases, J lost 1 base, and 8 bases lay in between. Per the germline V gene, CDR1 is WSHSY and CDR2 is SAAADI. The CDR3 totals 14 residues. The CDR3 is CASSEVTPNTEAFF. The CDR3 bases are TGCGCCAGCAGTGAGGTCACACCGAACACTGAAGCTTTCTTT.

V is TRBV2 and J is TRBJ2-6; D uncertain. Trimming removed 8 bases at V and 1 base at J, with 12 bases between. Germline loops: CDR1 SNHLY, CDR2 FYNNEI. The CDR3 is made up of 15 amino acids. Here the CDR3 reads CASRRASSGANVLTF. DNA of the CDR3: TGTGCCAGCCGAAGAGCATCGTCTGGGGCCAACGTCCTGACTTTC.

The rearrangement joins TRBV7-2 to TRBJ1-2, with a tentative D call TRBD1 (5 bases). V dropped 7 bases and J dropped 4 bases, with 16 bases sitting between them. The CDR3 covers 14 residues. Germline-derived CDR1 and CDR2 are SGHTA and FQGNSA. CDR3 nucleotide sequence: TGTGCCAGCAACAATGATCCAGGGAGCTATGGCTACACCTTC. Its translation is CASNNDPGSYGYTF.